This T cell receptor beta chain appears in the sequencing data of a study of immune heterogeneity within non-small cell lung tumors. At 600 ng per sample, bulk tumor genomic DNA provided the template. Spaced far apart, several biopsies were taken from each primary tumor during surgery. The patients were newly diagnosed with non-small cell lung cancer, had not been treated, and had curative surgery. Whole-study results and caveats: Each patient largely had their own distinct set of high-frequency T-cell receptor beta clonotypes.

Using 32 V and 13 J primers, multiplex PCR amplified TCR beta CDR3. TCRdb itself ran the multiplex PCR reads through MiXCR, one entry per CDR3 protein. The sample has about 12,000 distinct CDR3 sequences, about 25% seen once. The CDR3 runs 14 residues. V was trimmed by 0 bases and J by 2 bases, leaving 9 bases between them. Germline CDR1 is SGHRS and CDR2 is YFSETQ. This clonotype rates as medium-sized (0.01 to 0.1%). Its antigen is currently unknown. This receptor was obtained from a man aged 45 to 65 with non-small cell lung cancer. The specimen was lung tumor tissue. The chain recombines TRBV5-1 with TRBJ2-7; D possibly matches TRBD1 or TRBD2 (5 bases each). The CDR3 coding sequence is TGCGCCAGCAGCTTGGGTTGGGGACCCTACGAGCAGTACTTC. Protein: CASSLGWGPYEQYF.